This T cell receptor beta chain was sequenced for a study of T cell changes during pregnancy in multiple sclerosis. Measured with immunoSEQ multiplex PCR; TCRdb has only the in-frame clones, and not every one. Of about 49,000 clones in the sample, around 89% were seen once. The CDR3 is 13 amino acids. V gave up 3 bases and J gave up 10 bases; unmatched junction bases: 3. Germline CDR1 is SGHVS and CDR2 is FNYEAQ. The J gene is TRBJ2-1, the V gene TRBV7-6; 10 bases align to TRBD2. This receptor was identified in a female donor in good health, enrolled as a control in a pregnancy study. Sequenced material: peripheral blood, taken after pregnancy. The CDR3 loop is CASSLVLAGEQFF. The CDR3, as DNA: TGTGCCAGCAGCTTGGTACTAGCGGGAGAGCAGTTCTTC.